What follows is one TCR beta chain and its context. Other nucleotide sequences from this sample produce the same CDR3. The assay was immunoSEQ multiplex PCR, and TCRdb's table has in-frame clones only and misses some. This sample has roughly 380,000 clones, with about nine tenths found just once. The data were obtained in a study of Ad26.COV2.S vaccination and SARS-CoV-2 variants. Sample treatment: over 15 received Ad26.COV2.S at low or high dose, single or two shots; several received placebo; per-sample allocation not given. Sampling happened 63 days after the first vaccine or placebo injection. Based in Boston, the donor was an adult of 18-55 years. The V gene lost 0 bases and the J gene lost 0 bases, with 6 bases spanning the gap. This CDR3 contains 14 residues. CDR1 is SGHRS and CDR2 is YFSETQ in the germline V gene.

The starting material was peripheral blood, obtained in a trial of Ad26.COV2.S vaccine versus placebo. The receptor was derived from a person aged 18-60 years who received the Ad26.COV2.S COVID-19 vaccine or a placebo. V is TRBV5-1 and J is TRBJ1-1; no clear D. As DNA, the CDR3 is TGCGCCAGCAGCTTGGACGGCATGAACACTGAAGCTTTCTTT. As protein: CASSLDGMNTEAFF.